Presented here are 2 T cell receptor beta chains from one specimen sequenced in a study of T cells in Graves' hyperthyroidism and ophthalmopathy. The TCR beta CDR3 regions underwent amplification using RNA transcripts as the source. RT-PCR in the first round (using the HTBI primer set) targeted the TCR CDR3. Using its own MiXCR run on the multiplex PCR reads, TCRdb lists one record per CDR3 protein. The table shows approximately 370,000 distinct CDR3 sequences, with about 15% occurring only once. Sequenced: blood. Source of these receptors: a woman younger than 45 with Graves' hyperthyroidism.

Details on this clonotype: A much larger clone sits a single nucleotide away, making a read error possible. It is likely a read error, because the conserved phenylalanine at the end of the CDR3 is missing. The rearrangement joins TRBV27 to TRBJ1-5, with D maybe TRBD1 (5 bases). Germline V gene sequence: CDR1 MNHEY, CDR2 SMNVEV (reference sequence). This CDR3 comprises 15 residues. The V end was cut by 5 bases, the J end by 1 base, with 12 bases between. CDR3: CASSQGSGSNQPQHL. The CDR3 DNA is TGTGCCAGCAGTCAGGGCTCTGGAAGCAATCAGCCCCAGCATTTA.

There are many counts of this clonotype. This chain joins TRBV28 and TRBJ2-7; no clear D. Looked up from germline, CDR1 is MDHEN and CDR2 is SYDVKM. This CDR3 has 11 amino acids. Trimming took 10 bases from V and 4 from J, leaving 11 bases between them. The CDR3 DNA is TGTGCCACCAAGACATTTTACGAGCAGTACTTC. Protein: CATKTFYEQYF.